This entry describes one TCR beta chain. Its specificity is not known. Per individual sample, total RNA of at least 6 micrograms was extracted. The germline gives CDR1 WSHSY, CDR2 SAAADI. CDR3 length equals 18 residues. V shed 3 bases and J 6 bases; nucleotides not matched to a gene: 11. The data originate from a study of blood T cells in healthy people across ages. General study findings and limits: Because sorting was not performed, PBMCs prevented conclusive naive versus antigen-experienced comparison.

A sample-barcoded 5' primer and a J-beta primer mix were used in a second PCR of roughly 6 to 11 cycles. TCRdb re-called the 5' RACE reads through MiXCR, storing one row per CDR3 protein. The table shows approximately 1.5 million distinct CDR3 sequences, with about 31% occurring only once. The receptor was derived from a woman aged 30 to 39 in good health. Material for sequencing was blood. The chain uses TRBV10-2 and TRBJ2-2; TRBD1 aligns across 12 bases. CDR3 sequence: CASSEFGTGGVSAGELFF. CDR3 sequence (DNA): TGCGCCAGCAGTGAATTTGGGACAGGGGGCGTGAGTGCCGGGGAGCTGTTTTTT.